The 15 T cell receptor beta chains below were found in one sample sequenced in a study of beta chain features in type 1 diabetes. cDNA synthesis used the whole RNA isolate, giving expressed TCRB sequences. TCRdb keeps only in-frame clones here, not all; method: immunoSEQ multiplex PCR. The profile covers about 330,000 clones, with 8% to 13% appearing a single time and about 0.014% taken by the ten largest. The source material was naive CD4+ T cells from blood. These receptors were taken from a young woman in good health.

This clone was seen a few times. This rearrangement joins TRBV5-1 to TRBJ2-3, with no clear D. Looked up from germline, CDR1 is SGHRS and CDR2 is YFSETQ. The CDR3 sequence is 13 residues long. Trimming pared 5 bases from V and 0 bases from J, leaving 7 bases between. The DNA of the CDR3 is TGCGCCAGCAGGTCCGGGAGCACAGATACGCAGTATTTT. Translated, it gives CASRSGSTDTQYF.

This clone was counted between two and nine times. The chain combines TRBV30 with TRBJ2-1; TRBD2 matches 9 bases. The V gene's germline CDR1 is GTSNPN and CDR2 SVGIG (reference sequence). V gave up 1 base and J gave up 8 bases; unmatched junction bases: 6. This CDR3 region has 14 residues. The CDR3 DNA sequence: TGTGCCTGGAGTGCAGCGGGAGGTACCGATGAGCAGTTCTTC. It codes for CAWSAAGGTDEQFF.

This clone appeared a few times. The V and J genes are TRBV29-1 and TRBJ2-7; 10 nucleotides align to TRBD1. Germline V gives CDR1 SQVTM, CDR2 ANQGSEA. V lost 4 bases to trimming and J lost 2 bases; unmatched junction nucleotides: 14. The CDR3 sequence is 17 residues long. The CDR3 protein is CSVGRGQGIPQTYEQYF. CDR3 nucleotide sequence: TGCAGCGTTGGGAGGGGACAGGGGATTCCCCAAACCTACGAGCAGTACTTC.

This clone was counted only a few times. V is TRBV6-5 and J is TRBJ1-1; 7 bases are a match to TRBD1. V lost 5 bases to trimming and J lost 0 bases; unmatched junction nucleotides: 0. The CDR3 consists of 13 residues. The germline V gene encodes CDR1 MNHEY and CDR2 SVGAGI. The chain's CDR3 is CASSDRVNTEAFF. Written as DNA, the CDR3 is TGTGCCAGCAGTGACAGGGTGAACACTGAAGCTTTCTTT.

The V call is TRBV10-3, the J call TRBJ2-6, with D possibly being TRBD1 (6 bases). Trimming cost V 6 bases and J 15 bases, with 15 bases left between them. Germline V gene lookup returns CDR1 ENHRY and CDR2 SYGVKD. The CDR3 has 12 residues. The CDR3 here is CAISPLTGPLTF. The CDR3 nucleotides read TGTGCCATCAGCCCCTTGACAGGTCCCCTGACTTTC.

This clone was seen more than once but under ten times. The chain carries TRBV27 and TRBJ2-1, with D perhaps matching TRBD2 (6 bases). Trimming removed 3 bases at V and 7 bases at J, with 13 bases between. Germline loops: CDR1 MNHEY, CDR2 SMNVEV (reference sequence). This CDR3 contains 14 residues. The CDR3 coding sequence is TGTGCCAGCAGTTTTGGAGGGCCGGAAAATGAGCAGTTCTTC. Amino acid sequence: CASSFGGPENEQFF.

This clone was seen a few times. V and J are TRBV19 and TRBJ2-1, with 12 bases identical to TRBD2. V lost 4 bases, J lost 4 bases, and 2 bases stayed unmatched. The CDR3 contains 15 residues. The germline V gene has CDR1 LNHDA and CDR2 SQIVND (reference sequence). CDR3 sequence: CASSNLAGGYNEQFF. CDR3 DNA: TGTGCCAGTAGTAACCTAGCGGGAGGGTACAATGAGCAGTTCTTC.

This clone turned up a few times. This chain joins TRBV10-3 and TRBJ2-1; D perhaps matches TRBD2 (5 bases). Deletions cut 4 bases from V and 7 bases from J, with 11 bases between. The germline CDR1 and CDR2 sequences are ENHRY and SYGVKD. CDR3 size: 13 residues. As DNA, the CDR3 is TGTGCCATCAGTGGTACGACTACTAATGAGCAGTTCTTC. Its protein is CAISGTTTNEQFF.

This clone turned up a few times. The rearrangement joins TRBV30 to TRBJ2-7; 11 nucleotides align to TRBD2. The ends lost 0 bases at V and 3 bases at J; junction bases unmatched: 7. Germline V CDR1 and CDR2: GTSNPN, SVGIG (reference sequence). This CDR3 is built from 16 residues. Here the CDR3 DNA reads TGTGCCTGGAGTGTGGGCGGACTAGCGGGCGTCTACGAGCAGTACTTC. Protein sequence: CAWSVGGLAGVYEQYF. The entire variable domain, with the rest obtained from reference TRBV30 and TRBJ2-7, is as follows: SQTIHQWPATLVQPVGSPLSLECTVEGTSNPNLYWYRQAAGRGLQLLFYSVGIGQISSEVPQNLSASRPQDRQFILSSKKLLLSDSGFYLCAWSVGGLAGVYEQYFGPGTRLTVT.

This clone was observed a handful of times. This chain joins TRBV4-2 and TRBJ2-1; 7 bases fit TRBD2. Trimming took 0 bases from V and 7 from J; bases not matched to a gene: 9. There are 16 residues in the CDR3. The germline V gene has CDR1 LGHNA and CDR2 YNFKEQ. The CDR3 region has the DNA TGTGCCAGCAGCCAAGATGGGGGGGGACTAAAGAATGAGCAGTTCTTC. Translating gives CASSQDGGGLKNEQFF.

V gene TRBV6-5 combines with J gene TRBJ2-7, with 8 bases lining up with TRBD2. The CDR3 consists of 12 residues. Germline V gives CDR1 MNHEY, CDR2 SVGAGI. The junction had 2 bases not matched to a gene; V was cut back by 6 bases and J by 4 bases. The DNA for the CDR3 is TGTGCCAGCAGCCGGGGGGGGTACGAGCAGTACTTC. Translating it yields CASSRGGYEQYF.

The chain is built from TRBV18 and TRBJ2-4; D call uncertain. This CDR3 contains 14 residues. Germline loops: CDR1 KGHSH, CDR2 LQKENI. Trimming took 0 bases from V and 1 from J, leaving 4 bases between them. DNA of the CDR3: TGTGCCAGCTCACCACCAGAGGCCAAAAACATTCAGTACTTC. Residues: CASSPPEAKNIQYF.

The chain uses TRBV7-8 and TRBJ2-3, with TRBD2 matching over 11 bases. CDR1 is SGHVS, CDR2 FQNEAQ, per germline. The CDR3 runs to 14 residues. With V trimmed by 4 bases and J by 6 bases, 3 bases remained unmatched. The CDR3: CASSSLAGGDTQYF. DNA of the CDR3: TGTGCCAGCAGCTCATTAGCGGGAGGGGATACGCAGTATTTT.

This clone was seen more than once but under ten times. The chain employs TRBV19 and TRBJ2-3; 7 bases are a match to TRBD2. V lost 3 bases and J lost 5; bases outside the gene matches: 8. Germline V gene sequence: CDR1 LNHDA, CDR2 SQIVND (reference sequence). This CDR3 has 15 residues. This CDR3 is CASSILAGVGDTQYF. DNA for the CDR3: TGTGCCAGTAGTATTTTGGCGGGAGTGGGAGATACGCAGTATTTT.

The gene calls are TRBV11-2 and TRBJ2-2; no clear D gene. V gave up 3 bases and J gave up 3 bases, with 8 bases separating them. The CDR3 runs 14 residues. Germline-derived CDR1 and CDR2 are SGHAT and FQNNGV. In nucleotides, the CDR3 is TGTGCCAGCAGCTTTTTCCAGGACACCGGGGAGCTGTTTTTT. Amino acid sequence: CASSFFQDTGELFF.